This TCR beta chain emerged from a study of cytomegalovirus exposure and HLA in healthy donors (dated by TCRdb to about 2017). Regarding the research as a whole: The approximately 710 repertoires of the first cohort and the roughly 120 validation repertoires were produced on the same platform, according to a later analysis. The study aimed to test whether cataloging public T cell receptors could reveal signatures of past pathogen exposure. Along with the approximately 650-subject first cohort, a separate validation cohort of some 130 different subjects was used. High-throughput TCR immunosequencing, statistical association of individual TCRs with disease status, and machine learning were combined to predict cytomegalovirus infection status.

Counted from cysteine to phenylalanine, this CDR3 has 14 amino acids. The DNA shown is the 42-base CDR3, in frame from base 1. The germline V gene yields SGHAT for CDR1 and FQNNGV for CDR2. V loses 1 base of germline sequence and J loses 2 bases, and the interval between the two ends is 8 bases. Comments on this clone: The clone's antigen remains unknown. Within one base of it there is no much larger clone, and no base qualities were kept.

The donors were included in the validation cohort of 130 or so subjects, a group kept apart from the roughly 730-subject first cohort. Receptors were amplified or captured by the immunoSEQ multiplex PCR assay. The authors' pipeline ran thus. To diagnose cytomegalovirus status from the catalog of TCR beta chain sequences, a statistical classification framework was built. Sourced from immuneACCESS, this table was stored by TCRdb with only in-frame sequences that have V and J called. A share of the clones is absent; for the studies checked, an unresolved V gene accounts for under half, and the remainder has no known explanation. V, J and clone size reflect that table, while D and trimming were determined from the DNA. The sample table shows some 150,000 clones, and roughly nine tenths are seen once. 3.3% of the sample goes to the ten largest clones. Overall study outcomes, separate from this receptor: In vitro tests confirmed that a few of the cytomegalovirus-associated TCR beta chains recognize cytomegalovirus antigens. Most TCR sequences were seen in very few donors, while some public TCRs were found in many individuals. The validation cohort had no HLA typing available for a later analysis, so co-occurrence within that cohort was assessed over all 120 or so repertoires. Cytomegalovirus status was reported to be diagnosed by the classifier with high specificity and sensitivity in both the original and validation cohorts. It was suggested by the authors that the approach could potentially be generalized to other disease states and immunological phenotypes. The study listed 150 to 200 TCR beta chains as associated with cytomegalovirus. Subsequent analysis determined that TCRs grouped into clusters in the first cohort also showed a tendency toward co-occurrence across the 120 or so validation repertoires, and 94% of cluster scores exceeded 0.

The sample comprised PBMCs. This TCR was sampled from a young woman in good health and CMV-seropositive. The chain is encoded by TRBV11-2 joined to TRBJ1-1, with the D gene not confidently named. The DNA reads as follows: TGTGCCAGCAGCTTAGTAGCGGTTAACACTGAAGCTTTCTTT. Translated, it reads CASSLVAVNTEAFF.